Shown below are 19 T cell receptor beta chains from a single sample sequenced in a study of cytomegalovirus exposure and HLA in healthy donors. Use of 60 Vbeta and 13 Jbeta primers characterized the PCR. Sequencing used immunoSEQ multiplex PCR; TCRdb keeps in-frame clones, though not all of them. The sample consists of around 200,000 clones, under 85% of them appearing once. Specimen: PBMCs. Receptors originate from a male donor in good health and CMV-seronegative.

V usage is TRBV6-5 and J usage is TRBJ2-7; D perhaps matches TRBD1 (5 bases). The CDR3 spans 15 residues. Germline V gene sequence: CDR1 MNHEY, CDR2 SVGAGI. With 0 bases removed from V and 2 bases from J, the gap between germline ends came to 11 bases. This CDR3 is CASSYSSRVTYEQYF. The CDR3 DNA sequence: TGTGCCAGCAGTTACTCGTCCAGGGTTACCTACGAGCAGTACTTC.

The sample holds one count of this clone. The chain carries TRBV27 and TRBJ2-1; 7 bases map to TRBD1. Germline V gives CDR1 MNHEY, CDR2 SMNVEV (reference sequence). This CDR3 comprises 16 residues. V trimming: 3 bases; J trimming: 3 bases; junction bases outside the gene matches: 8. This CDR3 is CASSFPGQGVYNEQFF. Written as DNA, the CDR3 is TGTGCCAGCAGTTTTCCCGGGCAGGGGGTCTACAATGAGCAGTTCTTC.

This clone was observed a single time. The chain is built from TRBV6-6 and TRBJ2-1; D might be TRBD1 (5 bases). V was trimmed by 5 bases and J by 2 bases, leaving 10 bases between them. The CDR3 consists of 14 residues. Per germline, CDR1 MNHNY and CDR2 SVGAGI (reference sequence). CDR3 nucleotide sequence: TGTGCCAGCAGTAGGACACTGACCTACAATGAGCAGTTCTTC. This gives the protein CASSRTLTYNEQFF.

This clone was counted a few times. The DNA of the CDR3 is TGTGCCACCAGCAGAGCAGGGATCGGAGAGACCCAGTACTTC. Translating gives CATSRAGIGETQYF. The chain joins TRBV15 to TRBJ2-5; weak D call: TRBD1 (5 bases). Germline assignment: CDR1 LNHNV and CDR2 YYDKDF (reference sequence). V lost 1 base and J lost 4, with 10 bases in between. The CDR3 runs 14 residues.

CDR3 protein: CASSFDAGLAGPGQETQYF. Here the CDR3 DNA reads TGTGCCAGCAGTTTCGATGCGGGACTAGCGGGACCCGGGCAAGAGACCCAGTACTTC. V usage is TRBV28 and J usage is TRBJ2-5, with 13 bases aligning to TRBD2. The V gene end was trimmed by 3 bases and the J gene end by 2 bases; junction bases not matched to a gene: 12. The CDR3 totals 19 residues. Per germline, CDR1 MDHEN and CDR2 SYDVKM.

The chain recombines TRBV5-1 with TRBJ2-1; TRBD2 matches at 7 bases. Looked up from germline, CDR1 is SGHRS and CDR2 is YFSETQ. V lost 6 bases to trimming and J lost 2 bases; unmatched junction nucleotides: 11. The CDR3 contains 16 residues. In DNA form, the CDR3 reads TGCGCCAGCACCCCGACCCCTAGCGGACCCTACAATGAGCAGTTCTTC. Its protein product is CASTPTPSGPYNEQFF.

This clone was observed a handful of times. The CDR3: CASSQDITVYYGYTF. The CDR3 coding sequence is TGTGCCAGCAGCCAAGATATAACAGTCTACTATGGCTACACCTTC. The chain is built from TRBV4-2 and TRBJ1-2; D remains unclear. The ends were cut back, 0 bases at V and 3 bases at J, with 11 bases in the middle. CDR3 length: 15 residues. Germline values: CDR1 LGHNA, CDR2 YNFKEQ.

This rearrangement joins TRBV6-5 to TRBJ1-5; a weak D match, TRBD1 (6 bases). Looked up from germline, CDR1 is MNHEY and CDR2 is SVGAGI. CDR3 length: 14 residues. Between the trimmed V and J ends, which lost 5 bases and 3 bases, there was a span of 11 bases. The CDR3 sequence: CASSHDRSNQPQHF. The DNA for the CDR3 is TGTGCCAGCAGTCACGACAGGTCCAATCAGCCCCAGCATTTT.

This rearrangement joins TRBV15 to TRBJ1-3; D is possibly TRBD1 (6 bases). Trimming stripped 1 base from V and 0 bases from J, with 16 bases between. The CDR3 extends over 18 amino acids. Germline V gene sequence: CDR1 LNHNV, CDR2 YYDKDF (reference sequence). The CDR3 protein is CATSRGGQTFFSGNTIYF. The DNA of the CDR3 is TGTGCCACCAGCAGAGGTGGACAGACCTTTTTCTCTGGAAACACCATATATTTT.

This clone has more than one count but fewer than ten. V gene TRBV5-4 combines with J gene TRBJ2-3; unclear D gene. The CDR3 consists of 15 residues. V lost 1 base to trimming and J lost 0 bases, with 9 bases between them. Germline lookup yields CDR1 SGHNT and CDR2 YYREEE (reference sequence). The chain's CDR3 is CASSLPQLSTDTQYF. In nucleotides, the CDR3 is TGTGCCAGCAGCTTGCCCCAACTTAGCACAGATACGCAGTATTTT.

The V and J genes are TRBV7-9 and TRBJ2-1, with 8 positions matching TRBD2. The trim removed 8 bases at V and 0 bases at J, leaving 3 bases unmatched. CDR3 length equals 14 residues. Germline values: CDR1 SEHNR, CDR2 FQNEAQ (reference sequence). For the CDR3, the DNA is TGTGCCAGCCTCACTAGCGGCTCCTACAATGAGCAGTTCTTC. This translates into CASLTSGSYNEQFF. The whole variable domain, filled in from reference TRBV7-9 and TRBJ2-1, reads DTGVSQNPRHKITKRGQNVTFRCDPISEHNRLYWYRQTLGQGPEFLTYFQNEAQLEKSRLLSDRFSAERPKGSFSTLEIQRTEQGDSAMYLCASLTSGSYNEQFFGPGTRLTVL.

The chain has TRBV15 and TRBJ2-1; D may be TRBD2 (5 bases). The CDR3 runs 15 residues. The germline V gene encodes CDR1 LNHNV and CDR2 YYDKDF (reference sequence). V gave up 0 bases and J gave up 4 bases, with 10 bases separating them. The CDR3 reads CATSREAGGYNEQFF. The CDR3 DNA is TGTGCCACCAGCAGAGAAGCAGGAGGTTACAATGAGCAGTTCTTC.

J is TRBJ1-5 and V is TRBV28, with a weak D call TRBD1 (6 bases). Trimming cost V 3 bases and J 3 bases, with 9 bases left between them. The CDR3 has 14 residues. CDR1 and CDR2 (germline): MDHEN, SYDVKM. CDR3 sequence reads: CASSFTGFNQPQHF. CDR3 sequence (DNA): TGTGCCAGCAGTTTTACAGGGTTCAATCAGCCCCAGCATTTT.

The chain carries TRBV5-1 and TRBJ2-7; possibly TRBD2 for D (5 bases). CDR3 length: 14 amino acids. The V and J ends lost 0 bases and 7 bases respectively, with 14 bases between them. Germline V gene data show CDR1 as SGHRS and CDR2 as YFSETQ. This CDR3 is CASSLAAAPGEQYF. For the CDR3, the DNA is TGCGCCAGCAGCTTGGCAGCCGCCCCGGGGGAGCAGTACTTC.

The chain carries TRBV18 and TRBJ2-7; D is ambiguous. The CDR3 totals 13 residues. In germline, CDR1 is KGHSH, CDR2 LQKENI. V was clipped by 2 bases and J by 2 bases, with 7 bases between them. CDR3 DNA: TGTGCCAGCTCACCATCCGTAGCCTACGAGCAGTACTTC. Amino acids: CASSPSVAYEQYF.

The CDR3 coding sequence is TGTGCCAGCAGTGCGGGACAGGGGACTTACGAGCAGTACTTC. Its translation: CASSAGQGTYEQYF. The chain uses TRBV6-5 and TRBJ2-7, with 10 nucleotides matching TRBD1. Germline V gives CDR1 MNHEY, CDR2 SVGAGI. With V trimmed by 5 bases and J by 4 bases, 5 bases remained unmatched. This CDR3 region has 14 residues.

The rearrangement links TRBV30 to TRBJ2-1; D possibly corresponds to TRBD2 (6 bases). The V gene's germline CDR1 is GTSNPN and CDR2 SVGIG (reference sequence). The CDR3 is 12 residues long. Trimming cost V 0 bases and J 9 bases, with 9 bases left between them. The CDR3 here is CAWSVLAGEQFF. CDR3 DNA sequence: TGTGCCTGGAGTGTACTAGCTGGTGAGCAGTTCTTC.

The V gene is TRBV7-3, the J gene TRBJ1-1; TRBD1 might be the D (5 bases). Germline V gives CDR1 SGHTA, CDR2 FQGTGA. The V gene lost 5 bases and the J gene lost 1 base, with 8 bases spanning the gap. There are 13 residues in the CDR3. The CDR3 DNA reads TGTGCCAGCAGCGTAGACAGGAACACTGAAGCTTTCTTT. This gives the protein CASSVDRNTEAFF.

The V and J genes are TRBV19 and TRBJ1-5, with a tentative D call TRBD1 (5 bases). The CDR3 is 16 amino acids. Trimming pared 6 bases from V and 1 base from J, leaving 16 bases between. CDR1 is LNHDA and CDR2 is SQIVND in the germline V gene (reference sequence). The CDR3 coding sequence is TGTGCCAGTAGCCGGAGCAGGGAAGTGAGCAATCAGCCCCAGCATTTT. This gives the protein CASSRSREVSNQPQHF. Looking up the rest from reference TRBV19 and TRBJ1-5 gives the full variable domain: DGGITQSPKYLFRKEGQNVTLSCEQNLNHDAMYWYRQDPGQGLRLIYYSQIVNDFQKGDIAEGYSVSREKKESFPLTVTSAQKNPTAFYLCASSRSREVSNQPQHFGDGTRLSIL.